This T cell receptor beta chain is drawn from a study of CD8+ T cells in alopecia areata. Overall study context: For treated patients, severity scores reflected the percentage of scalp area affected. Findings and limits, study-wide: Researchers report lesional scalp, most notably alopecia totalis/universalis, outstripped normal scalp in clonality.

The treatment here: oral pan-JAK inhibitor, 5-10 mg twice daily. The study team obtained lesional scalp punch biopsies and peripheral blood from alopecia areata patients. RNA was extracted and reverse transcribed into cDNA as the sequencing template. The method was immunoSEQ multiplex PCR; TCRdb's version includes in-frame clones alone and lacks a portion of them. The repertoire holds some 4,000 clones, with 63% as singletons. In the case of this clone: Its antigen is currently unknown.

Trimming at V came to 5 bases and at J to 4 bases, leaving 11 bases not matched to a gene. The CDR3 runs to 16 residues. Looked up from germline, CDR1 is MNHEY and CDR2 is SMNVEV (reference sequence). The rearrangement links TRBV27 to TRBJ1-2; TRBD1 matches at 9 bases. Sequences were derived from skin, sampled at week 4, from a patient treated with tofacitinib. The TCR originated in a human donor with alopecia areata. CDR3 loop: CASSPIGGQGGYGYTF. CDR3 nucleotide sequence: TGTGCCAGCAGTCCTATCGGGGGACAGGGCGGCTATGGCTACACCTTC.